This TCR beta chain originates from a study of response to subunit inactivated influenza vaccine. Germline lookup yields CDR1 DFQATT and CDR2 SNEGSKA (reference sequence). The CDR3 totals 14 residues. Using its own MiXCR run on the RT-PCR reads, TCRdb lists one record per CDR3 protein. The data hold about 570,000 distinct CDR3 sequences, with around 11% observed a single time. For this clonotype: Its ends do not fully match the called genes, so a read error is possible.

These sequences were also reported in another study, on T cells expressing NK-cell markers. This second study notes: It was by 5'RACE template switching with UMIs that TCR beta cDNA was made. Sorted CD3+CD56+NKG2C+, CD3+CD56+NKG2C- and CD3+CD56-NKG2C+ T-cell subsets were beta-chain profiled. HCMV seropositivity marked most of the eight sequenced donors; one was seronegative. 1.0-7.0% of CD8+ T cells in several donors belonged to dominant NKG2C+ clonotypes. Leadership of the CD3+CD56-NKG2C+ fraction also belonged to these clonotypes in a few donors.

This chain joins TRBV20-1 and TRBJ2-7; the D gene is possibly TRBD2 (5 bases). The specimen comprised PBMCs from blood, sampled on the day of vaccination. The clonotype comes from a man in his fifties who received an inactivated influenza vaccine. For the CDR3, the DNA is TGCAGTGCAAGAGTACCTGAGGGAGCCTACGAGCAGTACTTC. It translates to CSARVPEGAYEQYF.